This TCR beta chain is from a study of Tregs in tolerant kidney transplant recipients. Overall study results and limits: Donor-specific Treg expansion exceeded global Treg expansion in tolerant patients, suggesting antigen drive.

Profiled with immunoSEQ multiplex PCR; TCRdb holds only in-frame clones, not every one. The repertoire holds about 8,300 clones, with about a third as singletons. In regard to this clone: The antigen is not known.

Recipient PBMCs carried a CFSE label and met irradiated graft donor PBMCs for approximately 6 days before FACS sorting. The sequence derives from a human patient who received a combined kidney and bone marrow transplant. The sequences come from CD8+ T cells from blood cultured with allogeneic cells, collected before the transplant.

The CDR3 protein is CASSLLSGQGRHEQYF. In DNA, the CDR3 is TGTGCCAGCAGTCTCCTAAGTGGACAGGGGCGCCACGAGCAGTACTTC. V and J are TRBV2 and TRBJ2-7; 9 positions match TRBD1. Trimming cost V 5 bases and J 5 bases; bases outside gene matches: 13. This CDR3 region has 16 residues. The germline gives CDR1 SNHLY, CDR2 FYNNEI.